These 31 T cell receptor beta chains share one sample of origin, sequenced in a study of cytomegalovirus exposure and HLA in healthy donors. 13 Jbeta primers and 60 Vbeta primers were used for the PCR. Assay used: immunoSEQ multiplex PCR; TCRdb lists only in-frame clones, some missing. The sample includes about 250,000 clones, 70% to 90% of them seen just once. The sequencing sample was made of PBMCs. The receptors were sampled from a girl aged 2 to 9 in good health and CMV-seronegative.

The V call is TRBV2, the J call TRBJ1-4; 9 bases map to TRBD1. With 9 bases clipped from V and 10 bases from J, the junction kept 3 bases outside the gene matches. The CDR3 sequence is 11 residues long. Germline CDR1 and CDR2: SNHLY and FYNNEI. This CDR3 reads CASGGQGKLFF. The DNA of the CDR3 is TGTGCCAGTGGGGGACAGGGAAAACTGTTTTTT.

V usage is TRBV6-5 and J usage is TRBJ1-4; 8 bases agree with TRBD1. V was clipped by 6 bases and J by 11 bases; unmatched bases: 8. Germline CDR1 is MNHEY and CDR2 is SVGAGI. The CDR3 is 13 amino acids. In DNA, the CDR3 is TGTGCCAGCAGCGGACCTACAGGGGGGAAACTGTTTTTT. This encodes CASSGPTGGKLFF.

This clone was detected many times. This chain links TRBV6-1 with TRBJ2-3, with 9 bases that match TRBD1. This CDR3 contains 17 residues. The germline V gene encodes CDR1 MNHNS and CDR2 SASEGT. Trimming took 0 bases from V and 2 from J; bases not matched to a gene: 6. This CDR3 reads CASSEATGGLFTDTQYF. DNA for the CDR3: TGTGCCAGCAGTGAAGCGACAGGGGGACTGTTCACAGATACGCAGTATTTT.

The J gene is TRBJ2-3, the V gene TRBV19, with TRBD2 as a possible D gene (6 bases). The CDR3 covers 13 residues. The V gene's germline CDR1 is LNHDA and CDR2 SQIVND (reference sequence). The ends were cut back, 0 bases at V and 8 bases at J, with 9 bases in the middle. The CDR3: CASSIEAGITQYF. CDR3 DNA sequence: TGTGCCAGTAGTATAGAGGCGGGAATTACGCAGTATTTT.

This sequence joins TRBV30 and TRBJ1-2; D ambiguous. Germline assignment: CDR1 GTSNPN and CDR2 SVGIG (reference sequence). Trimming shortened V by 2 bases and J by 7 bases, and 8 bases separated the two germline ends. The CDR3 extends over 11 amino acids. CDR3 loop: CAWSSGFGYTF. The CDR3 DNA follows: TGTGCCTGGAGTAGCGGTTTTGGCTACACCTTC.

V gene TRBV7-9 combines with J gene TRBJ1-6; D may be TRBD1 (5 bases). The ends were cut back, 1 base at V and 7 bases at J, with 8 bases in the middle. Germline CDR1 reads SEHNR; CDR2 reads FQNEAQ (reference sequence). The CDR3 loop spans 14 amino acids. The CDR3 region is CASSLVAGNSPLHF. CDR3 coding DNA: TGTGCCAGCAGCTTAGTTGCAGGGAATTCACCCCTCCACTTT.

This clone was observed once. The V call is TRBV30, the J call TRBJ2-7; 8 bases are a match to TRBD2. CDR1 GTSNPN and CDR2 SVGIG come from the germline V gene (reference sequence). V was clipped by 2 bases and J by 6 bases; unmatched bases: 9. CDR3 length equals 14 residues. This CDR3 reads CAWSYGASGFEQYF. CDR3 coding DNA: TGTGCCTGGAGTTATGGGGCTAGCGGGTTCGAGCAGTACTTC. Filled out from reference TRBV30 and TRBJ2-7, the complete variable domain reads SQTIHQWPATLVQPVGSPLSLECTVEGTSNPNLYWYRQAAGRGLQLLFYSVGIGQISSEVPQNLSASRPQDRQFILSSKKLLLSDSGFYLCAWSYGASGFEQYFGPGTRLTVT.

The J gene is TRBJ2-3, the V gene TRBV15; tentative D call: TRBD2 (6 bases). From germline, CDR1 is LNHNV and CDR2 YYDKDF (reference sequence). Trimming cost V 1 base and J 8 bases, with 16 bases left between them. CDR3 size: 15 residues. DNA of the CDR3: TGTGCCACCAGCAGAGCCCGGGAGAGGAGGTCTACGCAGTATTTT. This codes for CATSRARERRSTQYF.

The genes are TRBV28 and TRBJ1-1; 7 bases match TRBD1. V lost 2 bases and J lost 5; bases outside the gene matches: 8. The germline V gene has CDR1 MDHEN and CDR2 SYDVKM. The CDR3 covers 15 residues. CDR3 region: CASSLPPTGRTEAFF. Written as DNA, the CDR3 is TGTGCCAGCAGTTTACCCCCGACAGGGCGAACTGAAGCTTTCTTT.

This sequence joins TRBV5-1 and TRBJ2-5; no firm D call. Germline V CDR1 and CDR2: SGHRS, YFSETQ. The CDR3 is made up of 14 amino acids. Trimming shortened V by 1 base and J by 5 bases, and 12 bases separated the two germline ends. Here the CDR3 reads CASSLIGKSETQYF. CDR3 DNA: TGCGCCAGCAGCTTGATTGGCAAGTCGGAGACCCAGTACTTC. Full variable domain (rest looked up from reference TRBV5-1 and TRBJ2-5): KAGVTQTPRYLIKTRGQQVTLSCSPISGHRSVSWYQQTPGQGLQFLFEYFSETQRNKGNFPGRFSGRQFSNSRSEMNVSTLELGDSALYLCASSLIGKSETQYFGPGTRLLVL.

V and J are TRBV6-1 and TRBJ1-3, with 8 positions matching TRBD1. The V gene end was trimmed by 6 bases and the J gene end by 0 bases; junction bases not matched to a gene: 1. Germline CDR1 and CDR2: MNHNS and SASEGT. The CDR3 length is 14 residues. CDR3 nucleotide sequence: TGTGCCAGCAGCCAGGGGGCCTCTGGAAACACCATATATTTT. Translating it yields CASSQGASGNTIYF.

V and J are TRBV29-1 and TRBJ2-5; 9 bases fit TRBD2. Germline CDR1 and CDR2: SQVTM and ANQGSEA. V lost 7 bases to trimming and J lost 1 base; unmatched junction nucleotides: 4. The CDR3 is 13 amino acids. DNA of the CDR3: TGCAGCGGCCTGACTAGCGGCCAAGAGACCCAGTACTTC. Amino acids: CSGLTSGQETQYF.

The gene calls are TRBV20-1 and TRBJ1-2; D not certain. Trimming pared 3 bases from V and 5 bases from J, leaving 7 bases between. Per germline, CDR1 DFQATT and CDR2 SNEGSKA (reference sequence). This CDR3 spans 11 amino acids. Written as DNA, the CDR3 is TGCAGTGCTAGGGAGAGATATGGCTACACCTTC. It is translated as CSARERYGYTF.

This clone has more than one count but fewer than ten. The rearrangement uses TRBV14 and TRBJ1-1; D gene uncertain. The CDR3 covers 13 residues. V was shortened by 4 bases and J by 5 bases, with 11 bases between the two germline ends. CDR1 is SGHDN, CDR2 FVKESK, per germline. CDR3 in DNA: TGTGCCAGCAGCCGATACACTAGGACTGAAGCTTTCTTT. Amino acids: CASSRYTRTEAFF.

The chain uses TRBV7-9 and TRBJ2-7; possibly TRBD1 for D (6 bases). CDR1 is SEHNR, CDR2 FQNEAQ, per germline (reference sequence). The V and J ends lost 5 bases and 0 bases respectively, with 11 bases between them. The CDR3 totals 14 residues. The CDR3 sequence is CASSPLRGSYEQYF. CDR3 sequence (DNA): TGTGCCAGCAGCCCCCTCAGGGGCTCCTACGAGCAGTACTTC.

The chain employs TRBV2 and TRBJ1-5; no clear D gene. V was cut by 2 bases and J by 4 bases, with 9 bases left in between. CDR3 length equals 14 residues. Germline V gene sequence: CDR1 SNHLY, CDR2 FYNNEI. CDR3 bases: TGTGCCAGCAGTGAACTGGGAGCAAATCAGCCCCAGCATTTT. This codes for CASSELGANQPQHF.

This clone came up a few times. The chain employs TRBV4-1 and TRBJ2-7; TRBD1 matches at 10 bases. This CDR3 has 15 amino acids. Germline CDR1 and CDR2: MGHRA and YSYEKL. Losses at the gene ends were 0 bases for V and 3 bases for J; bases not matched to a gene: 2. Written as DNA, the CDR3 is TGCGCCAGCAGCCAAGAACGGACAGGGGGCTACGAGCAGTACTTC. Its translation: CASSQERTGGYEQYF.

V gene TRBV7-9 combines with J gene TRBJ1-5; 10 nucleotides align to TRBD1. Germline loops: CDR1 SEHNR, CDR2 FQNEAQ (reference sequence). The CDR3 loop spans 15 amino acids. V was pared by 5 bases and J by 5 bases, with 6 bases of the junction left unmatched. CDR3 region: CASSRGTGAYQPQHF. The CDR3 DNA reads TGTGCCAGCAGCCGAGGGACAGGGGCCTATCAGCCCCAGCATTTT. The variable domain in full, completed from reference TRBV7-9 and TRBJ1-5, reads DTGVSQNPRHKITKRGQNVTFRCDPISEHNRLYWYRQTLGQGPEFLTYFQNEAQLEKSRLLSDRFSAERPKGSFSTLEIQRTEQGDSAMYLCASSRGTGAYQPQHFGDGTRLSIL.

The V gene is TRBV27, the J gene TRBJ1-5, with unresolved D. Germline-derived CDR1 and CDR2 are MNHEY and SMNVEV (reference sequence). The CDR3 extends over 13 amino acids. Trimming took 3 bases from V and 1 from J, leaving 4 bases between them. The CDR3: CASSFRSNQPQHF. CDR3 coding DNA: TGTGCCAGCAGTTTCAGGAGCAATCAGCCCCAGCATTTT.

This clone was seen a single time. The chain links TRBV29-1 to TRBJ2-7; 11 bases are a match to TRBD2. CDR1 is SQVTM and CDR2 is ANQGSEA in the germline V gene. The V segment lost 4 bases and the J segment 3 bases; nucleotides outside the gene matches: 5. The CDR3 length is 14 residues. CDR3 sequence reads: CSVVGTSGVYEQYF. The CDR3 DNA is TGCAGCGTTGTGGGGACTAGCGGTGTCTACGAGCAGTACTTC.

The rearrangement links TRBV7-2 to TRBJ1-3; 7 bases line up with TRBD1. The CDR3 length is 16 residues. After removal of 5 bases from V and 0 bases from J, the junction contained 7 bases not matched to a gene. The V gene's germline CDR1 is SGHTA and CDR2 FQGNSA. The CDR3, as DNA: TGTGCCAGCAGCACCCCGGGACAGCTCTCTGGAAACACCATATATTTT. This sequence encodes CASSTPGQLSGNTIYF.

The chain is built from TRBV4-1 and TRBJ2-7, with 8 bases matching TRBD1. V shed 0 bases and J 6 bases; nucleotides not matched to a gene: 4. The CDR3 consists of 14 residues. Germline CDR1 is MGHRA and CDR2 is YSYEKL. CDR3 amino acids: CASSQEGRGPEQYF. In DNA form, the CDR3 reads TGCGCCAGCAGCCAAGAGGGCAGGGGGCCCGAGCAGTACTTC.

This sequence joins TRBV4-1 and TRBJ2-1; a possible D gene is TRBD1 (5 bases). V shed 2 bases and J shed 0 bases, with 11 bases lying between them. The CDR3 runs 16 residues. Germline CDR1 reads MGHRA; CDR2 reads YSYEKL. The CDR3 loop reads CASSQSGLSSYNEQFF. CDR3 DNA: TGCGCCAGCAGCCAATCAGGGTTGAGCTCCTACAATGAGCAGTTCTTC.

This clone turned up a few times. The chain recombines TRBV10-3 with TRBJ2-1, with unresolved D. The CDR3 covers 12 residues. Germline V gives CDR1 ENHRY, CDR2 SYGVKD. Trimming left V 3 bases short and J 8 bases short, with 8 bases between. CDR3 in DNA: TGTGCCATCAGTGATAGTGTCGATGAGCAGTTCTTC. This encodes CAISDSVDEQFF.

The chain employs TRBV7-6 and TRBJ2-2, with TRBD2 identical over 13 bases. The CDR3 is 16 residues long. The germline V gene has CDR1 SGHVS and CDR2 FNYEAQ. V lost 6 bases to trimming and J lost 3 bases; unmatched junction nucleotides: 4. This CDR3 is CASSRLAGGDTGELFF. CDR3 sequence (DNA): TGTGCCAGCAGTAGACTAGCGGGGGGAGACACCGGGGAGCTGTTTTTT.

The V gene is TRBV12-2, the J gene TRBJ2-3; TRBD2, the D gene given by the table, was not confirmed from the DNA. TRBV12-2 is shown as a pseudogene. This CDR3 is 15 amino acids long. The CDR3 here is CASRGLAGGSDTQYF. CDR3 nucleotide sequence: TGTGCAAGTCGCGGACTAGCGGGAGGGTCAGATACGCAGTATTTT.

The gene calls are TRBV7-9 and TRBJ2-1; no firm D call. In germline, CDR1 is SEHNR, CDR2 FQNEAQ (reference sequence). The CDR3 covers 14 residues. Trimming stripped 2 bases from V and 0 bases from J, with 5 bases between. The CDR3 nucleotides are TGTGCCAGCAGCTTAACGGGCTCCTACAATGAGCAGTTCTTC. It translates to CASSLTGSYNEQFF.

Notes on this clone: Other DNA sequences in this sample translate to the same CDR3. This chain connects TRBV10-1 to TRBJ2-7; 10 nucleotides align to TRBD2. The CDR3 is 15 residues long. V lost 8 bases and J lost 6; bases outside the gene matches: 13. Germline V gene lookup returns CDR1 WNHNN and CDR2 SYGVQD (reference sequence). CDR3 nucleotides: TGCGCCAGCGCGAGTACCCTAGCGGGAGCGGCCGAGCAGTACTTC. Its translation is CASASTLAGAAEQYF.

Of note for this clone: The junction differs from germline at one of its ends, possibly a read error. This chain links TRBV4-1 with TRBJ1-5, with a weak D call TRBD1 (6 bases). Germline V CDR1 and CDR2: MGHRA, YSYEKL. CDR3 size: 14 residues. The CDR3 spells CASRSTGTSQPQLF. Here the CDR3 DNA reads TGCGCCAGCAGAAGCACCGGGACAAGTCAGCCCCAGCTTTTT.

The chain couples TRBV6-5 to TRBJ2-7; no reliable D call. The CDR3 totals 11 residues. CDR1 is MNHEY and CDR2 is SVGAGI in the germline V gene. Trimming stripped 6 bases from V and 2 bases from J, with 5 bases between. The CDR3 bases are TGTGCCAGCAGCTCTACCTACGAGCAGTACTTC. Translated, it gives CASSSTYEQYF.

The chain links TRBV21-1 to TRBJ2-5; the table's D gene call, TRBD2, was not cross checked with the DNA. The J call may be faulty, since TRBJ2-7 better matches the DNA end. TRBV21-1 is marked as a pseudogene. The CDR3 length is 13 residues. The CDR3 nucleotides are TGTGCCAGATCCGGGGAAAGCTCCTACGAGCAGTACTTC. Translated: CARSGESSYEQYF.